This T cell receptor beta chain was obtained from a study of cytomegalovirus exposure and HLA in healthy donors listed by TCRdb under 2017. Context from the whole study: According to an earlier analysis of around 600 of the donors, about 179 million T cells yielded roughly 110 million unique TCR beta sequences and more than 250 Gb of sequence data. An earlier analysis of around 580 of the donors used high-throughput TCR beta sequencing to judge whether each TCR beta V gene segment behaved as functional or pseudogenic. Typing coverage differed by locus: A, B, C, DRB1 and DQB1 were typed in about 629-640 donors, DQA1 in about 500, DPA1 in 606, and DPB1 in about 450. Five DR-DQ haplotypes were handled as single units for association and clustering, since linkage in the cohort was strong. Every discovery cohort repertoire had been produced on one sequencing platform. Genome-wide SNP genotypes for about 60% of the 666 donors were used in a later genetic analysis, which treated that subset as a discovery cohort. On average, around 240,000 unique TCR beta nucleotide sequences were sequenced per donor among a few hundred genotyped donors of the cohort, with roughly 18% of those sequences being non-productive. Alongside the repertoire data, information on donor age, sex, ethnicity and CMV serostatus was compiled. To predict cytomegalovirus infection status, the study combined high-throughput TCR immunosequencing, statistical association of individual TCRs with disease status, and machine learning. Using immunosequencing, the study profiled T cell repertoires from fewer than 850 subjects and related those repertoires to cytomegalovirus serostatus. To study patterns of TCR occurrence, a later analysis re-analyzed previously published TCR beta repertoires from around 700 donors and added high-resolution HLA genotyping. Class I and class II HLA loci were covered by the typing at four-digit resolution. An early release covering 550 to 700 HLA-typed donors comprised roughly 300 gigabases of sequencing data and about 90 million unique TCR sequences. Of the roughly 390 genotyped donors, 75% to 85% were placed in the genetic ancestry cluster associated with self-reported Caucasian donors. In the later analysis, no new phenotypic data were used to find candidate immune exposures; instead, reliance was placed on TCR beta sequences and their occurrence across donors. In addition to the first cohort of 666 subjects, a separate validation cohort of 100 to 150 different subjects was used. The study aimed to test whether signatures of past pathogen exposure could be identified by cataloging public T cell receptors.

About this clone itself: Its antigen has not been determined. No base qualities exist here, and no much larger clone lies one base off it.

Library construction relied on the immunoSEQ multiplex PCR assay. A mixture of 60 forward primers for TCR Vbeta segments and 13 reverse primers for TCR Jbeta segments was used in the multiplex PCR. A multiplex PCR assay on genomic DNA amplified the CDR3 region of rearranged TCR beta genes. The Illumina HiSeq System was used to sequence the amplified TCR beta libraries as 87-base-pair reads. For the original study's pipeline: A later analysis counted approximately 74 million unique TCR beta chains across the 666 repertoires, and some 11 million of these chains were shared by at least two donors. Raw reads were error-corrected and collapsed into unique sequences with a nearest-neighbor algorithm that merged closely related sequences to remove PCR and sequencing errors. To assign V, D and J gene segments, CDR3 sequences were aligned to IMGT reference sequences. For a sequence to be retained, a match of at least six nucleotides to both a V gene segment and a J gene segment was required. Rearrangements were classified as productive when the CDR3 lacked stop codons and remained in frame with V and J, and all other rearrangements were classified as non-productive. Following IMGT convention, CDR3 was defined as the stretch from the second conserved V-encoded cysteine to the conserved J-encoded phenylalanine. The earlier analysis of 587 of the donors excluded any sequence lacking an unambiguous match to a single V gene segment. In an earlier analysis of several hundred of the donors, V segments were called functional above 56.7% productive rearrangements and were called segregating when the between-donor standard deviation exceeded 5%. A statistical classification framework was developed to diagnose cytomegalovirus status using the catalog of TCR beta chain sequences. V and J gene assignment, in a later analysis, came from comparing TCR nucleotide sequences with IMGT/GENE-DB human TR gene sequences. In a later analysis, CDR3 sequences and most-parsimonious VDJ recombination scenarios were assigned using the TCRdist pipeline. In a later analysis, each TCR beta chain was defined by its CDR3 amino acid sequence together with its V-gene family, and reads without a unique V-gene family were excluded. A later analysis removed 592 highly shared, low-generation-probability nucleotide sequences to deal with suspected cross-contamination and a sequencing artifact. A later analysis calculated a clonal expansion index for each public chain from normalized within-repertoire ranks of inferred template counts. A later analysis computed generation probabilities with a VDJ recombination model fitted to out-of-frame rearrangements, and checked the results against IGoR. A later analysis scored TCR-TCR, TCR-HLA and TCR-CMV co-occurrence with hypergeometric tests, applying a repertoire-size bias correction to TCR pairs. A later analysis estimated false discovery rates by permuting HLA or CMV assignments 20 times. In a later analysis, co-occurring TCRs were grouped using DBSCAN, with TCRdist sequence similarity added in when clustering inside HLA-allele-positive subsets. Repertoires with fewer than 30,000 or more than 120,000 public chains, plus five repertoires with anomalous nucleotide sharing, were excluded from co-occurrence clustering. Held by TCRdb, this immuneACCESS table contains in-frame sequences only and omits some clones. Under half of the omission traces to an unresolved V gene where checked; the cause of the rest is unknown. D and trimming come from the DNA, and the V and J calls and clone size come from that table. The sample yields fewer than 150,000 clones; 80% were counted once. Of the sample, almost 7% is held by the ten largest clones.

Study-wide conclusions, independent of this receptor: Because some donors lacked HLA typing at each locus, the association tests relied only on the typed subset. Some IMGT-functional V segments, including TRBV6-2 and TRBV6-3, could not be distinguished by the 87-base-pair reads and were therefore excluded. A total of 150 to 200 TCR beta chains were listed by the study as associated with cytomegalovirus. According to the authors, the approach could potentially be generalized to other disease states and immunological phenotypes. A later analysis reported that several top co-occurrence clusters appeared linked to parvovirus B19, influenza, CMV and Epstein-Barr virus. A cluster of highly shared sequence variants was judged likely to represent a technical artifact of the sequencing pipeline. CMV serostatus was the only immune exposure information available for the cohort. Most CMV-associated TCR beta chains appeared to be HLA-restricted in a later analysis, and the HLA associations seemed to be driven largely by CMV exposure. An earlier analysis of approximately 590 of the donors showed that most TCR beta V segments appeared in productive rearrangements either about 87% or about 30% of the time, which broadly matched IMGT annotations. While some public TCRs were present in many individuals, most TCR sequences turned up only very rarely across donors. Cytomegalovirus status was reported to be diagnosed by the classifier with high specificity and sensitivity in both the original and validation cohorts. A later analysis associated some 17,000 TCR beta sequences with specific HLA alleles at a false discovery rate of 0.05. When HLA alleles, especially DR and DQ, strongly co-occurred, attributing TCR associations to individual alleles was difficult. Because counts were too low, roughly 18 rarely observed V segments, including chromosome 9 orphons, were left out of the earlier analysis of a few hundred of the donors. In vitro tests confirmed that a few of the cytomegalovirus-associated TCR beta chains recognize cytomegalovirus antigens. In a later analysis, TCR association rates were found to vary across HLA loci, with the most associated TCRs seen for DRB1 alleles and the fewest for HLA-C alleles. Presence/absence analyses assumed roughly uniform sequencing depth across donors, an assumption that may not hold. Linkage disequilibrium might explain the correlated functional status among segregating V segments, but an unknown experimental factor could not be ruled out. An association between a missense DCLRE1C variant and V-gene and J-gene trimming of TCR beta chains was found in a later genetic analysis and replicated in an independent cohort. In a later analysis, HLA-associated TCR beta chains were found to be more clonally expanded and to have lower generation probabilities than equally common non-associated chains. A further reported finding was that TCR beta sequences accurately predicted the HLA-A and HLA-B alleles for most subjects in the first cohort. A later genetic analysis reported fewer N-insertions in productive TCRs among donors in an Asian-associated ancestry cluster than the approximately 700-donor mean. In this cohort, only TCR beta chains were sequenced, and detectable features were limited by the absence of alpha or paired-chain data.

The CDR3 measures 17 amino acids from cysteine to phenylalanine. Just CDR3 DNA is preserved here, 51 bases in frame from base 1. CDR1 and CDR2 are read off the germline V gene as MDHEN and SYDVKM. The germline ends are 17 bases apart after V is trimmed by 3 bases and J by 2 bases. In total, about 650 healthy bone marrow donors made up the cohort. At the time of sampling, all cohort members were nominally healthy, though unrecorded immune exposures were likely present. The donor tested CMV seropositive, placing the donor among the roughly 300 seropositive members of the cohort. A peripheral blood sample was provided by each donor, and peripheral blood mononuclear cells were used for TCR beta sequencing. The Qiagen DNeasy Blood Extraction Kit was used to extract genomic DNA from the blood cell samples.

The chain employs TRBV28 and TRBJ1-5, with TRBD1 as a weak D call on 5 bases. The TCR originated in a man aged 40-49 years in good health and CMV-seropositive. Sequencing input: PBMCs. CDR3 region: CASSFPRDSGGNQPQHF. The DNA reads TGTGCCAGCAGTTTCCCCAGGGATAGCGGGGGCAATCAGCCCCAGCATTTT.